The T cell receptor beta chain under discussion was sequenced for a study of cytomegalovirus exposure and HLA in healthy donors (dated by TCRdb to the late 2010s). In terms of the full investigation: In an earlier analysis of approximately 500 of the donors, approximately 260 Gb of sequence data and about 110 million unique TCR beta sequences from 150 million to 200 million T cells were reported. Every discovery cohort repertoire had been produced on one sequencing platform. Using immunosequencing, the study profiled T cell repertoires from 640 or so subjects and related those repertoires to cytomegalovirus serostatus. A later analysis re-examined previously published TCR beta repertoires from 610 or so donors and added high-resolution HLA genotyping to investigate patterns of TCR occurrence. An earlier analysis of 500 to 650 of the donors applied high-throughput TCR beta sequencing to assess whether each TCR beta V gene segment acted as functional or pseudogenic. Class I and class II HLA loci were covered by the typing at four-digit resolution. The study combined high-throughput TCR immunosequencing, statistical association of individual TCRs with disease status, and machine learning to predict cytomegalovirus infection status. Roughly 5 DR-DQ haplotypes were treated as single units for association and clustering because of strong linkage in the cohort. Donor age, sex, ethnicity and CMV serostatus were compiled alongside the repertoire data. An early release that covered fewer than 800 HLA-typed donors contained about 300 gigabases of sequencing data and 80 million or so unique TCR sequences. Besides the first cohort of roughly 640 subjects, a separate validation cohort made up of about 120 different subjects was used. The study was designed to test whether signatures of past pathogen exposure could be identified by cataloging public T cell receptors. A later genetic analysis took genome-wide SNP genotypes for about 65% of the 666 donors and used that subset as a discovery cohort. Of the 398 genotyped donors, about 84% fell in the genetic ancestry cluster associated with self-reported Caucasian donors. Rather than using new phenotypic data, the later analysis identified candidate immune exposures from TCR beta sequences and from how often those sequences occurred across donors. Typing coverage differed by locus: A, B, C, DRB1 and DQB1 were typed in about 629-630 donors, DQA1 in about 500, DPA1 in approximately 610, and DPB1 in 472. On average, 235,054 unique TCR beta nucleotide sequences were sequenced per donor among some 430 genotyped donors of the cohort, with approximately 18% of those sequences being non-productive.

Receptor libraries were prepared by the immunoSEQ multiplex PCR assay. The multiplex PCR relied on a mix of 60 forward primers for TCR Vbeta segments and 13 reverse primers for TCR Jbeta segments. Amplification of the CDR3 region of rearranged TCR beta genes was performed with a multiplex PCR assay on genomic DNA. Amplified TCR beta libraries were sequenced as 87-base-pair reads on the Illumina HiSeq System. The study's own analysis went as follows. In a later analysis, tens of millions of unique TCR beta chains were counted across the approximately 670 repertoires, and around 10 million of these chains were shared by at least two donors. Raw reads were error-corrected and collapsed into unique sequences by a nearest-neighbor algorithm in which closely related sequences were merged to remove PCR and sequencing errors. Alignment of CDR3 sequences to IMGT reference sequences was used to assign V, D and J gene segments. Each retained sequence needed at least a six-nucleotide match to both a V gene segment and a J gene segment. A rearrangement counted as productive if the CDR3 had no stop codons and remained in frame with V and J, and every other rearrangement counted as non-productive. Following IMGT convention, CDR3 was defined as the stretch from the second conserved V-encoded cysteine to the conserved J-encoded phenylalanine. Sequences without an unambiguous match to a single V gene segment were excluded from the earlier analysis of about 600 of the donors. An earlier analysis of a few hundred of the donors classified V segments as functional when productive rearrangements were above 56.7% and as segregating when the standard deviation between donors was above 5%. To diagnose cytomegalovirus status from the catalog of TCR beta chain sequences, a statistical classification framework was built. In a later analysis, TCR nucleotide sequences were compared against IMGT/GENE-DB human TR gene sequences so that V and J genes could be assigned. The TCRdist pipeline was used in a later analysis to assign CDR3 sequences and most-parsimonious VDJ recombination scenarios. A later analysis defined each TCR beta chain by its CDR3 amino acid sequence plus V-gene family, and excluded reads lacking a unique V-gene family. As a way to deal with suspected cross-contamination and a sequencing artifact, a later analysis dropped over 550 nucleotide sequences that were highly shared and had low generation probability. In a later analysis, a clonal expansion index for each public chain was calculated from normalized within-repertoire ranks of inferred template counts. A later analysis computed generation probabilities with a VDJ recombination model fitted to out-of-frame rearrangements, and checked the results against IGoR. A later analysis scored TCR-TCR, TCR-HLA and TCR-CMV co-occurrence with hypergeometric tests, applying a repertoire-size bias correction to TCR pairs. To estimate false discovery rates, a later analysis permuted the HLA or CMV assignments 20 times. In a later analysis, co-occurring TCRs were grouped using DBSCAN, and TCRdist sequence similarity was added for clustering within HLA-allele-positive subsets. Co-occurrence clustering excluded repertoires with fewer than 30,000 or more than 120,000 public chains, plus five with anomalous nucleotide sharing. The immuneACCESS repertoire file appears here via TCRdb, limited to in-frame rearrangements. These files lack a portion of the clones; in checked studies, under half of the deficit traces to unresolved V genes, and the cause of the others is not known. The DNA gave D and trimming, while V, J and clone size come from that table. Within this sample are roughly 130,000 clones, with around 72% of them counted one time only. Roughly 1.3% of the sample lies in the top ten.

In total, 600 or so healthy bone marrow donors made up the cohort. At the time of sampling, every cohort member was nominally healthy, though immune exposures that went unrecorded were likely present. The donor tested CMV seronegative and was one of the 352 seronegative cohort members. Every donor gave a peripheral blood sample, and the peripheral blood mononuclear cells from that sample were used for TCR beta sequencing. Genomic DNA was extracted from the blood cell samples with the Qiagen DNeasy Blood Extraction Kit. In the case of this clone: No antigen is known for it. Base qualities are not at hand, and no much larger clone is one base apart.

Summary of the overall study and its limitations: V-gene and J-gene trimming of TCR beta chains was associated with a missense DCLRE1C variant in a later genetic analysis, and the association was replicated in an independent cohort. A further reported finding was that TCR beta sequences accurately predicted the HLA-A and HLA-B alleles for most subjects in the first cohort. The classifier was reported to diagnose cytomegalovirus status with high specificity and sensitivity in both the original and validation cohorts. The earlier analysis of 450 to 700 of the donors excluded seventeen rarely observed V segments, including chromosome 9 orphons, because counts were too low. In a later analysis, HLA-associated TCR beta chains showed more clonal expansion and lower generation probabilities than non-associated chains that were equally common. Linkage disequilibrium might explain the correlated functional status among segregating V segments, but an unknown experimental factor could not be excluded. In this cohort, only TCR beta chains were sequenced, and detectable features were limited by the absence of alpha or paired-chain data. While some public TCRs were present in many individuals, most TCR sequences turned up only very rarely across donors. The authors suggested that the approach could potentially be extended to other disease states and immunological phenotypes. A later genetic analysis reported fewer N-insertions in productive TCRs among donors in an Asian-associated ancestry cluster than the roughly 700-donor mean. When HLA alleles, especially DR and DQ, strongly co-occurred, attributing TCR associations to individual alleles was difficult. In a later analysis, some 17,000 TCR beta sequences were associated with specific HLA alleles at a false discovery rate of 0.05. Broadly in line with IMGT annotations, most TCR beta V segments showed up in productive rearrangements about 87% or about 30% of the time in an earlier analysis of 587 of the donors. Some IMGT-functional V segments, including TRBV6-2 and TRBV6-3, could not be told apart with the 87-base-pair reads, so those segments were excluded. For the cohort, immune exposure information was limited to CMV serostatus. In the study, around 150 TCR beta chains were listed as associated with cytomegalovirus. In vitro tests confirmed that a few of the cytomegalovirus-associated TCR beta chains recognize cytomegalovirus antigens. Most CMV-associated TCR beta chains appeared to be HLA-restricted in a later analysis, and the HLA associations seemed to be driven largely by CMV exposure. In a later analysis, the rate of TCR association differed among HLA loci, with DRB1 alleles having the most associated TCRs and HLA-C alleles having the fewest. A cluster of highly shared sequence variants was judged likely to be a technical artifact of the sequencing pipeline. Roughly uniform sequencing depth across donors was assumed in presence/absence analyses, although this assumption may not hold. In a later analysis, several top co-occurrence clusters were reported to appear linked to parvovirus B19, influenza, CMV and Epstein-Barr virus. Because HLA typing was unavailable for some donors at each locus, only the typed subset was used in association tests.

The V end loses 2 bases and the J end loses 0 bases, and a stretch of 10 bases separates them. CDR1 and CDR2 (MNHEY, SVGAGI) derive from the germline V gene. Taken from cysteine to phenylalanine, the CDR3 has 15 residues. CDR3 DNA only is kept here, 45 bases in frame from base 1. The chain was built from TRBV6-5 and TRBJ1-2; TRBD1 is possibly the D segment (6 matching bases). The sample consisted of PBMCs. The TCR comes from a woman aged 40 to 55 in good health and CMV-seronegative. CDR3 reads: CASSYRGTTNYGYTF. Here is the DNA: TGTGCCAGCAGTTACCGAGGGACAACTAACTATGGCTACACCTTC.